The 9 T cell receptor beta chains below come from one sample, sequenced in a study of CXCR3-negative and CXCR3-positive naive CD8 T cells. Study outcomes and limitations: Hydrophobicity was higher for TRB CDR3s found in CXCR3-positive naive cells than in CXCR3-negative naive cells.

In preparing the TRB cDNA libraries, 5' RACE with UMI labels was used. TCRdb processed the 5' RACE reads again and assigns one entry to each CDR3 protein, with no DNA. The clone table shows 4,500 to 5,000 distinct CDR3 sequences, with the ten largest holding 2% to 3%. These receptors' antigens are unknown. Sequencing was performed on naive CXCR3+ CD8+ T cells from blood. Subset indicated: CD45RO-CCR7+CD27+CD95- naive CD8+ T cells expressing CXCR3 (TNR3+). These receptors were taken from a human donor in good health. Some clones in this sample may be carry-over from other donors' samples.

CDR3 sequence reads: CSVETGSYEQYF. The V call is TRBV29-1, the J call TRBJ2-7; there is no DNA to check the TCRdb D call of TRBD1. There are 12 residues in the CDR3. Per germline, CDR1 SQVTM and CDR2 ANQGSEA.

By frequency, this clonotype registers medium-sized. J is TRBJ1-3 and V is TRBV9; TCRdb returns TRBD1, unconfirmable since there is no DNA. This CDR3 contains 14 residues. Germline loops: CDR1 SGDLS, CDR2 YYNGEE. The CDR3 loop reads CAREQDDSGNTIYF. The entire variable domain, with the rest obtained from reference TRBV9 and TRBJ1-3, is as follows: DSGVTQTPKHLITATGQRVTLRCSPRSGDLSVYWYQQSLDQGLQFLIQYYNGEERAKGNILERFSAQQFPDLHSELNLSSLELGDSALYFCAREQDDSGNTIYFGEGSWLTVV.

J is TRBJ2-1 and V is TRBV27; TCRdb's D gene call, TRBD2, goes unchecked for lack of DNA. Per germline, CDR1 MNHEY and CDR2 SMNVEV (reference sequence). This CDR3 has 15 residues. The CDR3 here is CASSLLQRNYNEQFF.

The chain links TRBV7-6 to TRBJ2-5; TCRdb returns TRBD1, unconfirmable since there is no DNA. The V gene's germline CDR1 is SGHVS and CDR2 FNYEAQ. The CDR3 has 15 residues. This CDR3 reads CASSSGQSVQETQYF.

This clonotype shows up as medium-sized by frequency. This sequence joins TRBV15 and TRBJ2-5. Germline loops: CDR1 LNHNV, CDR2 YYDKDF (reference sequence). The CDR3 has 15 amino acids. CDR3 sequence reads: CATSRSSGVGETQYF.

V gene TRBV9 combines with J gene TRBJ2-2; TCRdb proposes TRBD2, but this gene call is untestable without DNA. Germline-derived CDR1 and CDR2 are SGDLS and YYNGEE. CDR3 length: 16 amino acids. CDR3 protein: CASSREGLVSTGELFF.

This chain connects TRBV27 to TRBJ1-1; TCRdb's assignment of TRBD1 cannot be checked, as there is no DNA. CDR3 length: 13 residues. Germline lookup yields CDR1 MNHEY and CDR2 SMNVEV (reference sequence). The CDR3: CASSFQGSTEAFF.

The V and J genes are TRBV5-1 and TRBJ2-7; TCRdb's D gene call, TRBD1, goes unchecked for lack of DNA. The CDR3 covers 14 residues. CDR1 SGHRS and CDR2 YFSETQ come from the germline V gene. Here the CDR3 reads CASSLEAGTYEQYF.

The chain uses TRBV25-1 and TRBJ2-7; TCRdb indicates TRBD1, and absent DNA this call remains unverified. CDR3 length: 14 residues. CDR1 and CDR2 (germline): MGHDK, SYGVNS. The CDR3 here is CASSESGGGYEQYF.